The 10 T cell receptor beta chains presented below share a single source sample, sequenced in a study of OX40 agonist ivuxolimab in advanced cancers. Sequencing used immunoSEQ multiplex PCR; TCRdb keeps in-frame clones, though not all of them. The sample holds 72,000 or so clones, 88% seen once. The sequencing here drew on CD4+ or CD8+ T cells sorted from blood, taken in a trial of the OX40 agonist ivuxolimab. The receptors originated from an adult with an advanced solid tumor such as melanoma, head and neck, liver or kidney cancer.

This sequence joins TRBV9 and TRBJ1-2; D is unresolved. This CDR3 spans 12 amino acids. The ends were cut back, 0 bases at V and 8 bases at J, with 8 bases in the middle. Germline loops: CDR1 SGDLS, CDR2 YYNGEE. The CDR3 DNA sequence: TGTGCCAGCAGCGTAGTGTCCTCAGGCTACACCTTC. As protein: CASSVVSSGYTF.

The chain combines TRBV30 with TRBJ2-7; tentatively, D is TRBD2 (6 bases). The V gene's germline CDR1 is GTSNPN and CDR2 SVGIG (reference sequence). The CDR3 contains 12 residues. Trimming took off 6 bases at V and 4 bases at J, with 13 bases between the two ends. The CDR3 spells CACRDWTYEQYF. As DNA, the CDR3 is TGTGCCTGCCGGGACTGGACTTACGAGCAGTACTTC. The entire variable domain, with the rest obtained from reference TRBV30 and TRBJ2-7, is as follows: SQTIHQWPATLVQPVGSPLSLECTVEGTSNPNLYWYRQAAGRGLQLLFYSVGIGQISSEVPQNLSASRPQDRQFILSSKKLLLSDSGFYLCACRDWTYEQYFGPGTRLTVT.

The sample holds one count of this clone. The chain employs TRBV6-1 and TRBJ2-7; 8 positions match TRBD1. Germline CDR1 and CDR2: MNHNS and SASEGT. This CDR3 has 14 amino acids. V gave up 4 bases and J gave up 6 bases; unmatched junction bases: 8. CDR3 DNA: TGTGCCAGCAGTGGGGACAGGTTTGCGGGCGAGCAGTACTTC. It encodes CASSGDRFAGEQYF.

The chain links TRBV28 to TRBJ2-5, with 13 bases matching TRBD2. Germline CDR1 and CDR2: MDHEN and SYDVKM. This CDR3 is 16 amino acids long. With 4 bases clipped from V and 3 bases from J, the junction kept 5 bases outside the gene matches. CDR3: CASSSPGTSGKETQYF. The DNA of the CDR3 is TGTGCCAGCAGTTCTCCCGGGACTAGCGGGAAAGAGACCCAGTACTTC.

The V call is TRBV6-1, the J call TRBJ1-3; D ambiguous. The germline V gene has CDR1 MNHNS and CDR2 SASEGT. Trimming left V 3 bases short and J 4 bases short, with 13 bases between. This CDR3 is 15 amino acids long. The CDR3 loop is CASSEKGTRGNTIYF. For the CDR3, the DNA is TGTGCCAGCAGTGAGAAAGGTACTCGGGGAAACACCATATATTTT.

The CDR3 DNA reads TGTGCCAGCAGCTGGGCAGATCGGGGTAACTATGGCTACACCTTC. Translating gives CASSWADRGNYGYTF. The J gene is TRBJ1-2, the V gene TRBV5-6; D gene ambiguous. The CDR3 loop spans 15 amino acids. Trimming removed 3 bases from V and 1 base from J, with 13 bases in between. Germline CDR1 reads SGHDT; CDR2 reads YYEEEE.

This chain uses TRBV7-2 with TRBJ1-3; D uncertain. V lost 1 base and J lost 1, with 8 bases in between. Germline V gene data show CDR1 as SGHTA and CDR2 as FQGNSA. This CDR3 has 15 amino acids. The CDR3 sequence is CASSLDPASGNTIYF. The CDR3 DNA reads as TGTGCCAGCAGCTTAGACCCAGCTTCTGGAAACACCATATATTTT.

This clone was observed a single time. The chain carries TRBV19 and TRBJ2-1, with D perhaps assigned TRBD1 or TRBD2 (5 bases each). V lost 4 bases and J 8 bases, leaving 18 bases between the germline ends. The length of the CDR3 is 15 residues. Germline V gene lookup returns CDR1 LNHDA and CDR2 SQIVND (reference sequence). DNA for the CDR3: TGTGCCAGTAGTAGGGGCGGGTCCTACCGCCATGAGCAGTTCTTC. Its translation: CASSRGGSYRHEQFF.

The rearrangement links TRBV7-2 to TRBJ1-3; no clear D gene. The CDR3 has 14 amino acids. The germline V and J ends were trimmed by 11 bases and 0 bases, with 14 bases remaining between them. Germline V lookup: CDR1 SGHTA, CDR2 FQGNSA. The CDR3 here is CAGRSPGSGNTIYF. The DNA for the CDR3 is TGTGCCGGTAGGAGTCCAGGCTCTGGAAACACCATATATTTT.

The chain uses TRBV30 and TRBJ1-3; 12 positions match TRBD1. The CDR3 runs 17 residues. Germline V CDR1 and CDR2: GTSNPN, SVGIG (reference sequence). Trimming removed 8 bases from V and 4 bases from J; junction bases left unmatched: 15. The CDR3 loop reads CARTPPGQGARGNTIYF. As DNA, the CDR3 is TGTGCCCGCACACCTCCGGGACAGGGGGCGAGAGGAAACACCATATATTTT.